This TCR beta chain was sequenced during a study of blood T cell repertoires in COVID-19. Background on the study: COVID-19 samples from acute and convalescent phases originated in the United States, Italy and Spain.

Cohorts were based on clinical histories the participants reported. Recovery among Cohort 3 donors was established by two negative PCRs, clearance, or symptom resolution. CDR3 size: 18 residues. Assay: immunoSEQ multiplex PCR; the TCRdb copy retains only in-frame clones and omits some. The repertoire has some 420,000 clones, 75% to 90% of them found once; the top ten carry more than 0.95%. This receptor was obtained from a young man who had recovered from COVID-19. This rearrangement joins TRBV21-1 to TRBJ2-3; the listed D gene, TRBD1, was not tested against the DNA. TRBV21-1 is designated a pseudogene. The sample consisted of PBMCs or T cells enriched from blood (not recorded which). The CDR3 coding sequence is TGTGCCAGCAGCAAGGTTAGTTGGGGCCGAAGGGCCACAGATACGCAGTATTTT. As protein: CASSKVSWGRRATDTQYF.